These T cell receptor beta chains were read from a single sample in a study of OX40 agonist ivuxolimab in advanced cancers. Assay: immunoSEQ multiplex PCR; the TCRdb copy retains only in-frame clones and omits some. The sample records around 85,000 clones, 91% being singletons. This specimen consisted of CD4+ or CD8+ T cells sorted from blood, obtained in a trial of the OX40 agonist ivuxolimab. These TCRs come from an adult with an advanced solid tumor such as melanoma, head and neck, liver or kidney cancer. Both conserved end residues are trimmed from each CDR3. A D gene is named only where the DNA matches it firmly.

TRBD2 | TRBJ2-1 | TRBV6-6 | ASSLTSGGRNNEF
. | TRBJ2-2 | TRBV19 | ASSGQLPNTGELF
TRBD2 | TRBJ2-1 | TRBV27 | ASSSGGRIYEQF
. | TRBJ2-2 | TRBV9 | ASSVAGGELF
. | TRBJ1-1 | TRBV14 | ASSRPWQGMNTEAF
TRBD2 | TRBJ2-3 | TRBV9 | ASSVGGWADTQY
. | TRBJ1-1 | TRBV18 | ASSPPLNTEAF
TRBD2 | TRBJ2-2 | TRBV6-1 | ASSLTSDTGELF
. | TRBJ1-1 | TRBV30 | AWSLGLNTEAF
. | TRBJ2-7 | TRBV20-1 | SGSSSYEQY
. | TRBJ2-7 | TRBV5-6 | ASSWTGSYEQY
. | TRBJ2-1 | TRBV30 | AWRPSRYNEQF
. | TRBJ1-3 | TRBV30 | AWSVAGNTIY
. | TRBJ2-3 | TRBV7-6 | ASSLMVSTTDTQY
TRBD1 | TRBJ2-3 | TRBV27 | ASSNQGADTQY
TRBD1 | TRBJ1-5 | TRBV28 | ASSPQGMGQPQH
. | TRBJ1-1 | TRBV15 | ATSSREQNTEAF
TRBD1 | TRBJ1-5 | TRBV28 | ASSLRQGYQPQH
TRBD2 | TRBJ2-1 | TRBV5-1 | ASSGTSGGSSYNEQF
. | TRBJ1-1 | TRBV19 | ASSITPPNTEAF
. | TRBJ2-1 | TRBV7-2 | ASSLAGIYNEQF
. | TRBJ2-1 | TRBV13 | ASSSLNEQF
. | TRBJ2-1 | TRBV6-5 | ASSYVAAYNEQF
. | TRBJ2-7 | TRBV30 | AWSLTGSYEQY
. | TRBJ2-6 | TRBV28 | ASTTTGGSGANVLT
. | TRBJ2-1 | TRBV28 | ASSLLGGRNEQF
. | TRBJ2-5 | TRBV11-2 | ASSFQETQY
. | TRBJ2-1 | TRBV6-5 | ASIQNPGGEQF
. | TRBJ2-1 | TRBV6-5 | ASSPAGQAEQF
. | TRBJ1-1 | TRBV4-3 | ASSPQQGGTEAF